These T cell receptor beta chains were read from a single sample in a study of technical replicates of blood from a handful of donors. TCRdb's copy holds only in-frame clones and misses some; the assay was immunoSEQ multiplex PCR. The sample lists tens of thousands of clones; roughly 94% were seen once. Sequenced sample: T cells isolated from PBMCs. The receptors stem from a human donor in good health. The CDR3 runs from the conserved cysteine through the conserved F or W. A D gene is named only where the DNA matches it firmly. Where a row states a size, it is once, few, many or the class of an expanded clone; other rows omit it.

v_call	clone_size	d_call	j_call	cdr3_aa	cdr3_nt
TRBV15	once	.	TRBJ1-1	CATSSTFRGITEAFF	TGTGCCACCAGCTCCACGTTTAGGGGCATCACTGAAGCTTTCTTT
TRBV4-2	.	.	TRBJ2-1	CASSFNSAINEQFF	TGTGCCAGCAGCTTTAACAGTGCAATAAATGAGCAGTTCTTC
TRBV30	.	.	TRBJ1-2	CAWIKYSTSYGYTF	TGTGCCTGGATTAAGTACAGCACATCCTATGGCTACACCTTC
TRBV6-1	.	.	TRBJ2-7	CASSDQVYEQYF	TGTGCCAGCAGCGACCAGGTTTACGAGCAGTACTTC
TRBV11-3	.	.	TRBJ1-1	CASTATALSSHSCHEAFF	TGTGCCAGCACAGCGACAGCCCTCTCCTCCCACTCCTGCCATGAAGCTTTCTTT
TRBV6-5	.	TRBD1	TRBJ1-1	CASSYRGRNTEAFF	TGTGCCAGCAGTTACAGGGGGCGAAACACTGAAGCTTTCTTT
TRBV28	.	TRBD1	TRBJ1-2	CASSLLEGAQDGYTF	TGTGCCAGCAGTTTACTAGAGGGGGCTCAGGATGGCTACACCTTC
TRBV28	.	TRBD2	TRBJ2-7	CASSSPGGTRGREQYF	TGTGCCAGCAGCTCTCCCGGGGGGACTAGAGGAAGGGAGCAGTACTTC
TRBV2	.	TRBD1	TRBJ2-2	CASIRQGDSGELFF	TGTGCCAGCATCAGACAGGGTGATTCCGGGGAGCTGTTTTTT
TRBV4-1	.	TRBD2	TRBJ2-1	CASSRGLAGGSSYNEQFF	TGCGCCAGCAGCCGCGGACTAGCGGGGGGAAGCTCCTACAATGAGCAGTTCTTC
TRBV2	.	TRBD1	TRBJ1-5	CASKRTGSSNQPQHF	TGTGCCAGCAAAAGGACAGGGAGTAGCAATCAGCCCCAGCATTTT
TRBV7-2	.	TRBD2	TRBJ2-1	CASSSRGTSGLYNEQFF	TGTGCCAGCAGCTCAAGAGGGACTAGCGGGCTATACAATGAGCAGTTCTTC
TRBV6-1	.	TRBD1	TRBJ1-6	CASSWDRFYNSPLHF	TGTGCCAGCAGTTGGGACAGATTCTATAATTCACCCCTCCACTTT
TRBV27	.	TRBD2	TRBJ2-7	CASRSIAGTYEQYF	TGTGCCAGCAGGTCTATAGCGGGGACCTACGAGCAGTACTTC
TRBV19	once	.	TRBJ2-7	CASKKAGAASYEQYF	TGTGCCAGTAAGAAGGCGGGGGCGGCCTCCTACGAGCAGTACTTC
TRBV30	.	.	TRBJ2-3	CAWTLQGSTDTQYF	TGTGCCTGGACCTTACAGGGAAGCACAGATACGCAGTATTTT
TRBV6-5	.	.	TRBJ1-6	CASSPGFSPLHF	TGTGCCAGCAGCCCCGGTTTTTCACCCCTCCACTTT
TRBV2	.	.	TRBJ2-1	CASTRSGAKREQFF	TGTGCCAGCACTCGGTCGGGAGCGAAGCGAGAGCAGTTCTTC
TRBV6-5	.	.	TRBJ1-2	CASSYSPGDGYTF	TGTGCCAGCAGTTACTCTCCCGGAGATGGCTACACCTTC
TRBV6-5	.	.	TRBJ1-6	CASSYWGGNSPLHF	TGTGCCAGCAGTTACTGGGGGGGAAATTCACCCCTCCACTTT
TRBV5-1	.	TRBD2	TRBJ2-2	CASSRAGADTGELFF	TGCGCCAGCAGTCGGGCGGGAGCGGATACCGGGGAGCTGTTTTTT
TRBV10-3	.	TRBD1	TRBJ2-7	CAISKQGPARPYEQYF	TGTGCCATCAGCAAACAGGGGCCGGCGCGCCCCTACGAGCAGTACTTC
TRBV6-1	once	.	TRBJ1-4	CASSEEWRIMFF	TGTGCCAGCAGTGAAGAATGGAGGATAATGTTTTTT
TRBV25-1	.	TRBD2	TRBJ2-3	CASSELAGGHSTDTQYF	TGTGCCAGCAGTGAACTAGCGGGGGGGCACAGCACAGATACGCAGTATTTT
TRBV5-6	.	TRBD1	TRBJ2-5	CASSRTSYRGQETQYF	TGTGCCAGCAGCAGAACCAGTTACAGGGGACAAGAGACCCAGTACTTC
TRBV10-2	.	.	TRBJ2-7	CASKSLRFYEQYF	TGCGCCAGCAAGTCCCTGAGGTTCTACGAGCAGTACTTC
TRBV21-1	.	.	TRBJ2-5	CASSIRRSTGETQYF	TGTGCCAGCAGCATCCGGAGAAGCACGGGAGAGACCCAGTACTTC
TRBV28	.	TRBD2	TRBJ2-5	CASSLTSGSNWETQYF	TGTGCCAGCAGTCTAACTAGCGGGAGTAATTGGGAGACCCAGTACTTC
TRBV9	.	.	TRBJ2-7	CASSVAGNYEQYF	TGTGCCAGCAGCGTAGCGGGGAATTACGAGCAGTACTTC
TRBV6-1	.	TRBD1	TRBJ1-2	CASSGGQGIPGYTF	TGTGCCAGCAGTGGCGGACAGGGGATTCCTGGCTACACCTTC
TRBV4-1	.	TRBD1	TRBJ2-7	CASSQLQGSSYEQYF	TGCGCCAGCAGCCAACTACAGGGGAGCTCCTACGAGCAGTACTTC
TRBV7-9	.	TRBD2	TRBJ2-7	CASSLPPGTSGVEQYF	TGTGCCAGCAGCTTACCCCCTGGGACTAGCGGGGTGGAGCAGTACTTC
TRBV7-8	once	.	TRBJ2-3	CASSLLAWSDTQYF	TGTGCCAGCTCGCTTCTGGCTTGGTCCGATACGCAGTATTTT
TRBV20-1	.	.	TRBJ2-1	CSAGTLPYQFF	TGCAGTGCCGGGACTTTGCCCTATCAGTTCTTC
TRBV7-2	.	TRBD1	TRBJ2-5	CASSPDRGYWETQYF	TGTGCCAGCAGCCCCGACAGGGGGTACTGGGAGACCCAGTACTTC
TRBV6-5	.	.	TRBJ2-7	CASSYGLARDEQYF	TGTGCCAGCAGTTACGGGCTAGCTCGCGACGAGCAGTACTTC
TRBV19	.	TRBD2	TRBJ2-1	CASSIGASGGAWFF	TGTGCCAGTAGTATAGGGGCTAGCGGGGGGGCTTGGTTCTTC
TRBV2	.	TRBD1	TRBJ2-7	CASRKGQGNSYEQYF	TGTGCCAGCAGAAAAGGACAGGGTAATTCATACGAGCAGTACTTC
TRBV2	.	.	TRBJ1-2	CATSRGEFNYGYTF	TGTGCCACCTCCCGGGGGGAGTTTAACTATGGCTACACCTTC
TRBV29-1	once	.	TRBJ1-2	CSVRSVANYGYTF	TGCAGCGTTCGCTCGGTCGCTAACTATGGCTACACCTTC
TRBV2	few	TRBD1	TRBJ1-2	CASTGGEVYGYTF	TGTGCCTCCACAGGGGGCGAAGTCTATGGCTACACCTTC
TRBV5-1	.	TRBD2	TRBJ2-5	CASSLGSGGAGETQYF	TGCGCCAGCAGCTTGGGAAGCGGGGGGGCCGGGGAGACCCAGTACTTC
TRBV9	.	.	TRBJ2-1	CASSVVSVYNEQFF	TGTGCCAGCAGCGTAGTTTCGGTCTACAATGAGCAGTTCTTC
TRBV29-1	.	.	TRBJ2-2	CSVEDPGFGELFF	TGCAGCGTTGAAGATCCAGGCTTCGGGGAGCTGTTTTTT
TRBV28	.	.	TRBJ2-5	CASSRGQPYQETQYF	TGTGCCAGCAGTCGTGGACAACCGTACCAAGAGACCCAGTACTTC
TRBV7-9	.	TRBD1	TRBJ1-2	CASSRGTGKANYGYTF	TGTGCCAGCAGTCGAGGGACAGGGAAAGCTAACTATGGCTACACCTTC
TRBV5-1	.	.	TRBJ1-1	CASSLGAGPEAFF	TGCGCCAGCAGCTTGGGGGCGGGCCCTGAAGCTTTCTTT